This T cell receptor beta chain stems from a study of blood T cell repertoires in COVID-19. Overall study: Researchers got acute and convalescent COVID-19 samples from the United States, Italy and Spain.

V was clipped by 1 base and J by 6 bases; unmatched bases: 3. The CDR3 has 13 residues. Germline V CDR1 and CDR2: SGDLS, YYNGEE. This clone was detected only once. In the original analysis: Amplification from reference gene primers served as the basis for estimated nucleated cell counts. Method: immunoSEQ multiplex PCR; TCRdb's copy keeps in-frame clones and lacks some. That table is the source of V, J and clone size, and D and trimming were worked out from the DNA. The data contain about 130,000 clones, roughly 80% of them seen just once; the ten biggest clones take up about a sixth. Sequencing was performed on peripheral blood. The receptor was derived from a woman aged 45-60 years with acute or convalescent COVID-19. The V call is TRBV9, the J call TRBJ1-2; TRBD1 matches 7 bases. The CDR3 sequence is CASSVSTGDGYTF. The CDR3 nucleotides are TGTGCCAGCAGCGTATCTACAGGGGATGGCTACACCTTC.